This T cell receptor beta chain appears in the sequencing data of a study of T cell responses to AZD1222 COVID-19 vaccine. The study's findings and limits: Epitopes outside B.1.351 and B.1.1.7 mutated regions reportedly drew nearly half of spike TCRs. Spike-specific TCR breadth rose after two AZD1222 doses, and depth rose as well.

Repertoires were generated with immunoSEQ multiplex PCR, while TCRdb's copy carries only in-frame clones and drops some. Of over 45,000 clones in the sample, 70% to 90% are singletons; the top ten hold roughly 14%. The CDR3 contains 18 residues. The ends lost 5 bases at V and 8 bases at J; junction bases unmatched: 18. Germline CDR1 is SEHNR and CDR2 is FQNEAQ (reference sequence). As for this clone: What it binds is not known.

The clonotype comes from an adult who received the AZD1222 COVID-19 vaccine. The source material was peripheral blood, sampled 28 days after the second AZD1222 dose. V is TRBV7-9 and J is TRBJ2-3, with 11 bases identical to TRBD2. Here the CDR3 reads CASSPGTSGVPPRGTQYF. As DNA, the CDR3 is TGTGCCAGCAGCCCGGGGACTAGCGGAGTCCCTCCTCGGGGTACGCAGTATTTT.